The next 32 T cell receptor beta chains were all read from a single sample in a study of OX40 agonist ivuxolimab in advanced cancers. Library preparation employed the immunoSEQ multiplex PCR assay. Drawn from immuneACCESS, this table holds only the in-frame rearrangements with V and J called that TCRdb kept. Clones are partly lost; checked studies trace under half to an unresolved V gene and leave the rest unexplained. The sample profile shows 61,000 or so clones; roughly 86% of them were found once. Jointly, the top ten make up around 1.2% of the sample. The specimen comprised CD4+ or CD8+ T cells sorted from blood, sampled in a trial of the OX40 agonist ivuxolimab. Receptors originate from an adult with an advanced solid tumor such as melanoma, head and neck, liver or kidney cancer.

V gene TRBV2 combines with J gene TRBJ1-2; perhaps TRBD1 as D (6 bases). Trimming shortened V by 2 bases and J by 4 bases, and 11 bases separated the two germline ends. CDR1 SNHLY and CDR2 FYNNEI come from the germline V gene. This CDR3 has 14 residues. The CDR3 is CASSENREGYGYTF. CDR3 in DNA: TGTGCCAGCAGTGAAAACAGGGAGGGCTATGGCTACACCTTC. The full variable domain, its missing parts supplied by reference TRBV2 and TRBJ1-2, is EPEVTQTPSHQVTQMGQEVILRCVPISNHLYFYWYRQILGQKVEFLVSFYNNEISEKSEIFDDQFSVERPDGSNFTLKIRSTKLEDSAMYFCASSENREGYGYTFGSGTRLTVV.

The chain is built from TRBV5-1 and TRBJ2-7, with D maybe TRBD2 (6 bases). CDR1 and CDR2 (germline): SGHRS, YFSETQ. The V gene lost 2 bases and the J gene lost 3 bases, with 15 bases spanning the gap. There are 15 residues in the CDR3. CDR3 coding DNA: TGCGCCAGCAGCTTCCGGCGGGGTGAAGTCTACGAGCAGTACTTC. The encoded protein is CASSFRRGEVYEQYF.

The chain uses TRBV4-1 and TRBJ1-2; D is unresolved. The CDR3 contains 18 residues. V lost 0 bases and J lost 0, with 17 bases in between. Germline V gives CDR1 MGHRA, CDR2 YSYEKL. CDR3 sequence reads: CASSQERHPIFPNYGYTF. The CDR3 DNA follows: TGCGCCAGCAGCCAAGAGAGGCATCCCATCTTTCCTAACTATGGCTACACCTTC.

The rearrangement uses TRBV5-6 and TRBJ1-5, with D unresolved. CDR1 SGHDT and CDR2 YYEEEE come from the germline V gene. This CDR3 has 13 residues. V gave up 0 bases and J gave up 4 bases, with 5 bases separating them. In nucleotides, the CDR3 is TGTGCCAGCAGCTTGGGGGTAAATCAGCCCCAGCATTTT. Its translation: CASSLGVNQPQHF.

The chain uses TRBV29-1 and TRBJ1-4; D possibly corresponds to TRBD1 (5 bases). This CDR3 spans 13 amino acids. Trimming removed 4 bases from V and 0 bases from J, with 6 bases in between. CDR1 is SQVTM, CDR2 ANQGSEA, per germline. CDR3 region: CSVGTSTNEKLFF. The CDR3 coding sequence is TGCAGCGTTGGGACATCAACTAATGAAAAACTGTTTTTT.

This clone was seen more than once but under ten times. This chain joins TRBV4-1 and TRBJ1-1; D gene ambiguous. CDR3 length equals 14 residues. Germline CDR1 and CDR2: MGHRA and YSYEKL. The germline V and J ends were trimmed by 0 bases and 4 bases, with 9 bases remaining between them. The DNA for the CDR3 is TGCGCCAGCAGCCAAGACCGGAAGGGCACTGAAGCTTTCTTT. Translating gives CASSQDRKGTEAFF.

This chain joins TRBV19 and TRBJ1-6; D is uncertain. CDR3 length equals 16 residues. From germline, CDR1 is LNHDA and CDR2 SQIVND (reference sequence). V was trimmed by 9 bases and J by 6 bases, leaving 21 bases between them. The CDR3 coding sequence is TGTGCCAGCGTCCAGTCGGGTTCGGGTGGTAATTCACCCCTCCACTTT. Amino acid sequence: CASVQSGSGGNSPLHF.

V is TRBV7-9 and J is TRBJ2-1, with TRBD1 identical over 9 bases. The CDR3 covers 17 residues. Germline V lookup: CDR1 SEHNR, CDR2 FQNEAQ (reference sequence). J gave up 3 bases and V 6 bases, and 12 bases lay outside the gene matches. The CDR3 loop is CASSRLGGTGHYNEQFF. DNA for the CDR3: TGTGCCAGCAGTCGCCTAGGGGGGACAGGGCACTACAATGAGCAGTTCTTC.

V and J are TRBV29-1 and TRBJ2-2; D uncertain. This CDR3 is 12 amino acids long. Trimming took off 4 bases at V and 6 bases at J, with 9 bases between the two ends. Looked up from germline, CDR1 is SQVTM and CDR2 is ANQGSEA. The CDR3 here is CSVAWAAGELFF. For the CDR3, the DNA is TGCAGCGTTGCGTGGGCGGCCGGGGAGCTGTTTTTT.

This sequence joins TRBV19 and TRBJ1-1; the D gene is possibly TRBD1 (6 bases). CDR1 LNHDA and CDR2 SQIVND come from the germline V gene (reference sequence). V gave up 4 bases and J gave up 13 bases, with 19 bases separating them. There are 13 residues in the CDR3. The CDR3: CASSTGRREGGFF. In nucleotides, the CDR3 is TGTGCCAGTAGTACCGGACGGCGTGAAGGGGGTTTCTTT.

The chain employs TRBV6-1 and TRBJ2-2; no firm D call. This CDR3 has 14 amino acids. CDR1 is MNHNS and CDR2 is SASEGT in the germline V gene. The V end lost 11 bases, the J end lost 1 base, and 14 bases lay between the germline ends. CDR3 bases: TGTGCCGTCTCCGGGCAGATGAACACCGGGGAGCTGTTTTTT. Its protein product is CAVSGQMNTGELFF.

This CDR3 is CASSFTSGGVDTQYF. The CDR3, as DNA: TGTGCCAGCAGCTTCACTAGCGGGGGTGTGGATACGCAGTATTTT. This chain uses TRBV11-2 with TRBJ2-3; 11 bases agree with TRBD2. Germline-derived CDR1 and CDR2 are SGHAT and FQNNGV. The CDR3 is 15 residues long. V lost 3 bases and J lost 6; bases outside the gene matches: 5.

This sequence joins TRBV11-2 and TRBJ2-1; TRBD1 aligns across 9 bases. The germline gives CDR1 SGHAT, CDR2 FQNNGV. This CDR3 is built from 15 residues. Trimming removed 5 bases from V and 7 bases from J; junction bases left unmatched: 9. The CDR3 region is CASSPGQGKWNEQFF. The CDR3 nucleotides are TGTGCCAGCAGCCCCGGACAGGGGAAGTGGAATGAGCAGTTCTTC.

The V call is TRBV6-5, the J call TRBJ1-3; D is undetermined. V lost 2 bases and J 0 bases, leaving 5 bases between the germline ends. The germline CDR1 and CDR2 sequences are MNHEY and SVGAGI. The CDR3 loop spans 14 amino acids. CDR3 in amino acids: CASSYGLSGNTIYF. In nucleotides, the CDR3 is TGTGCCAGCAGTTACGGGCTCTCTGGAAACACCATATATTTT.

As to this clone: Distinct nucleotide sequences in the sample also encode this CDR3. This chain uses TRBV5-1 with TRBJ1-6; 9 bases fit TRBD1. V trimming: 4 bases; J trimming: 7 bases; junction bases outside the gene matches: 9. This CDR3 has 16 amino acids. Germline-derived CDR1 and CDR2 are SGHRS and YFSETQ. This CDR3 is CASSPSTGGRNSPLHF. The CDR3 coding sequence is TGCGCCAGCAGCCCATCGACAGGGGGTAGGAATTCACCCCTCCACTTT.

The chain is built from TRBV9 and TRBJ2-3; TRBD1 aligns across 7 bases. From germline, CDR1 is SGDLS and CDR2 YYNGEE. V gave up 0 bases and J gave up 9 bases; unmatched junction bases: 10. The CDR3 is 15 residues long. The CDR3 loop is CASSVEGGPTGTQYF. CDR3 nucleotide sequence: TGTGCCAGCAGCGTAGAAGGGGGCCCCACTGGAACGCAGTATTTT.

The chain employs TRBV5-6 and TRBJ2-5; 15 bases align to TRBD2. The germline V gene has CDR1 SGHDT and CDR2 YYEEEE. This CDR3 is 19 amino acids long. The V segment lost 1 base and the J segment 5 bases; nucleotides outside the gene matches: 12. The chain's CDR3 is CASSLFGLAGGPDRETQYF. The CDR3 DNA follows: TGTGCCAGCAGCTTGTTTGGACTAGCGGGGGGGCCGGATCGGGAGACCCAGTACTTC.

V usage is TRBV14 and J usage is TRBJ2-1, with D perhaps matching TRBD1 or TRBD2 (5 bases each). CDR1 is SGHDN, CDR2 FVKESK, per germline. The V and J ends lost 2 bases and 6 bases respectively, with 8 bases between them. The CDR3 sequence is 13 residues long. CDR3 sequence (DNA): TGTGCCAGCAGCCAATGGGGGTTCAATGAGCAGTTCTTC. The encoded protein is CASSQWGFNEQFF. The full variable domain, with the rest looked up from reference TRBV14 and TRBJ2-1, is EAGVTQFPSHSVIEKGQTVTLRCDPISGHDNLYWYRRVMGKEIKFLLHFVKESKQDESGMPNNRFLAERTGGTYSTLKVQPAELEDSGVYFCASSQWGFNEQFFGPGTRLTVL.

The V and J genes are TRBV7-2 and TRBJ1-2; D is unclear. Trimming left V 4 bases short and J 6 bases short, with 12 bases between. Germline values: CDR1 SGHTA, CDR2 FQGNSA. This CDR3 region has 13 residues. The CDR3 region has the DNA TGTGCCAGCAGCTCTTATCTTAATAATGGCTACACCTTC. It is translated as CASSSYLNNGYTF.

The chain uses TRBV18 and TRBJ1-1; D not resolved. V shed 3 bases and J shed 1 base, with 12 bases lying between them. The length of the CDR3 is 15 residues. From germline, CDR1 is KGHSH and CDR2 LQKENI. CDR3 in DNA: TGTGCCAGCTCACCCAACAGTAGCCCGAACACTGAAGCTTTCTTT. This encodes CASSPNSSPNTEAFF.

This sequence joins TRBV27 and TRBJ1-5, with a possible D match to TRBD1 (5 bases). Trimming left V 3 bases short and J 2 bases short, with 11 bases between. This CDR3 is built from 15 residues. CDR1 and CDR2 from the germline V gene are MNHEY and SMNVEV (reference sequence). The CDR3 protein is CASSLGQGGNQPQHF. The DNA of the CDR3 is TGTGCCAGCAGTTTGGGCCAGGGCGGCAATCAGCCCCAGCATTTT.

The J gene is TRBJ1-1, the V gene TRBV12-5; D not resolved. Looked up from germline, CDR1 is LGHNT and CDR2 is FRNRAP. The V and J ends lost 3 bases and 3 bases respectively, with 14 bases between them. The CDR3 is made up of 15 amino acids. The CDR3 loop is CASGFTVTEYTEAFF. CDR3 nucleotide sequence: TGTGCTAGTGGTTTTACGGTTACCGAGTACACTGAAGCTTTCTTT.

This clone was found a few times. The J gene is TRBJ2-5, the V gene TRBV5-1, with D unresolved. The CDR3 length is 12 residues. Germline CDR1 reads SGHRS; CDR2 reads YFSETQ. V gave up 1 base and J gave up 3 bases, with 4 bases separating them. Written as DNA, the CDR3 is TGCGCCAGCAGCTTGACAGAAGAGACCCAGTACTTC. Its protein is CASSLTEETQYF.

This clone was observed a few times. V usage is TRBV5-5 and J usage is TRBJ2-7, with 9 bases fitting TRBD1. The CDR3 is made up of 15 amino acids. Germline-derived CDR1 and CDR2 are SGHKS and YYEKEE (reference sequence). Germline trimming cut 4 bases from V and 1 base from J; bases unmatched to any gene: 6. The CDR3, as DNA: TGTGCCAGCAGCAAAACAGGGGGCGAGTCCTACGAGCAGTACTTC. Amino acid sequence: CASSKTGGESYEQYF.

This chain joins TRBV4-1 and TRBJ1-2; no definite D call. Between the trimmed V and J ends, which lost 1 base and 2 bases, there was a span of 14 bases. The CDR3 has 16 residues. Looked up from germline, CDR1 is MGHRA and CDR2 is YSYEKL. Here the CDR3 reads CASSQVEGSPNYGYTF. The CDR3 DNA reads TGCGCCAGCAGCCAAGTGGAGGGAAGCCCCAACTATGGCTACACCTTC.

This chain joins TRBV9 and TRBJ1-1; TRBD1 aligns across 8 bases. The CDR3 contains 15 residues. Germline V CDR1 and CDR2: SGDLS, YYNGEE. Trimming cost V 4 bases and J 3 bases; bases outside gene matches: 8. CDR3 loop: CASSPITGGDTEAFF. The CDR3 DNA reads TGTGCCAGCAGCCCCATAACAGGGGGAGACACTGAAGCTTTCTTT.

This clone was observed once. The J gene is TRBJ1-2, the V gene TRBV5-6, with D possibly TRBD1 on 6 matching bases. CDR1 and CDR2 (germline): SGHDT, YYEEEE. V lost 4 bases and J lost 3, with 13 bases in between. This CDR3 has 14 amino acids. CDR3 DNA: TGTGCCAGCAGCCCAGGGGTTTTGGACTATGGCTACACCTTC. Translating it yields CASSPGVLDYGYTF.

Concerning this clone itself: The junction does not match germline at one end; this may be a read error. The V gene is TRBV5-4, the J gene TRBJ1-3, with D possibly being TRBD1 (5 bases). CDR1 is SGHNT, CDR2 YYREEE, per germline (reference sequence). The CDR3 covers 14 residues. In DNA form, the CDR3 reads TGTGCCAGCAGTTTGGACAACATCGGAAACACCATATATTTT. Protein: CASSLDNIGNTIYF.

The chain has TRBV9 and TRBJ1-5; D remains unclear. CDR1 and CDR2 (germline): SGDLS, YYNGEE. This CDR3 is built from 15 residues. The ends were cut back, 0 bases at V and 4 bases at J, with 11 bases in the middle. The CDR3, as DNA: TGTGCCAGCAGCGTAGACGGGATTATTAATCAGCCCCAGCATTTT. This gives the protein CASSVDGIINQPQHF.

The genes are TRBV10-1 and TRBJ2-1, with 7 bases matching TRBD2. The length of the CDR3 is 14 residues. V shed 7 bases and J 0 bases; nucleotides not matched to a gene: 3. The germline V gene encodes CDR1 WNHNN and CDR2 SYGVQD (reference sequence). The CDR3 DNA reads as TGCGCCAGCATGGGCGGGAGCTCCTACAATGAGCAGTTCTTC. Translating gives CASMGGSSYNEQFF.

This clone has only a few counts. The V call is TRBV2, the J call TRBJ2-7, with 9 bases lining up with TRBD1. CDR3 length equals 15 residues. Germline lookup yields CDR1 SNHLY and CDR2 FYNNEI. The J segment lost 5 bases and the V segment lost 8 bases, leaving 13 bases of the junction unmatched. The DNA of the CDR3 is TGTGCCAGCCGTATCACGGGACAGGGTACGGACGAGCAGTACTTC. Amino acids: CASRITGQGTDEQYF.

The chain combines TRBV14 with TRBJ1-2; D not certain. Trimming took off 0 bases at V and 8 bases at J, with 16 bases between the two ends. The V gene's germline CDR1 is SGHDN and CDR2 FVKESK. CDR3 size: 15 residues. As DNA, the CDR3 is TGTGCCAGCAGCCAAGACCCCACACGGCCCGGGGGCTACACCTTC. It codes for CASSQDPTRPGGYTF.